A selection of T cell receptor beta chains follows, all from one sample in a study of blood T cells in healthy people across ages. Via MiXCR, TCRdb re-called the 5' RACE reads, giving one row per CDR3 protein. The table records about 570,000 distinct CDR3 sequences, approximately 30% of them present only once. The sample consisted of blood. All receptors derive from an older woman in good health. The CDR3 runs from the conserved cysteine through the conserved F or W. Fields, in order: D gene, clone size, V gene, J gene, CDR3 DNA, CDR3 protein. The D gene is left open where the match is weak. A clone size is listed for some rows: how often the clone was seen (once, few, many), or a class if it is expanded.

D gene: -
clone size: few
V gene: TRBV7-2
J gene: TRBJ2-7
CDR3 DNA: TGTGCCAGCAGCGAAGGGCCAGGTCAATCCTACGAGCAGTACTTC
CDR3 protein: CASSEGPGQSYEQYF

D gene: TRBD2
clone size: few
V gene: TRBV6-2/TRBV6-3
J gene: TRBJ2-1
CDR3 DNA: TGTGCCAGCAGTCCCGGGACTAGCGGGAGCTCCTACAATGAGCAGTTCTTC
CDR3 protein: CASSPGTSGSSYNEQFF

D gene: -
clone size: few
V gene: TRBV7-9
J gene: TRBJ1-1
CDR3 DNA: TGTGCCAGCAGCCAGTCAGCTGAAGCTTTCTTT
CDR3 protein: CASSQSAEAFF

D gene: TRBD1
clone size: few
V gene: TRBV7-9
J gene: TRBJ1-3
CDR3 DNA: TGTGCCAGCAGCCGTCAGACAGGGGGCCTTGGAAACACCATATATTTT
CDR3 protein: CASSRQTGGLGNTIYF

D gene: -
clone size: -
V gene: TRBV27
J gene: TRBJ1-2
CDR3 DNA: TGTGCCAGCAGTAAAAACGACAGAGATGGCTACACCTTC
CDR3 protein: CASSKNDRDGYTF

D gene: TRBD2
clone size: -
V gene: TRBV7-2
J gene: TRBJ2-1
CDR3 DNA: TGTGCCAGCAGCTTATTGGTATTTACTAGCGGGGGGGATGAGCAGTTCTTC
CDR3 protein: CASSLLVFTSGGDEQFF

D gene: -
clone size: -
V gene: TRBV7-9
J gene: TRBJ1-2
CDR3 DNA: TGTGCCAGCAGCTCGGATTTCATCTTAGGAGTGGCGTGGGGCTACACCTTC
CDR3 protein: CASSSDFILGVAWGYTF

D gene: -
clone size: few
V gene: TRBV7-6
J gene: TRBJ1-4
CDR3 DNA: TGCGCCAGCAGCGCGGACAGTTACGAAAAACTGTTTTTT
CDR3 protein: CASSADSYEKLFF

D gene: TRBD1
clone size: -
V gene: TRBV6-5
J gene: TRBJ1-2
CDR3 DNA: TGTGCCAGCCGGCCGGGACCAGGACAGGGAAATTACACCTTC
CDR3 protein: CASRPGPGQGNYTF

D gene: TRBD1
clone size: -
V gene: TRBV20-1
J gene: TRBJ1-2
CDR3 DNA: TGCAGTGCTAGTCAGGGGGATTATGGCTACACCTTC
CDR3 protein: CSASQGDYGYTF

D gene: TRBD2
clone size: -
V gene: TRBV20-1
J gene: TRBJ2-5
CDR3 DNA: TGCAGTGCTAGCCGGCCTAGCGGAGGGGAGACCCAGTACTTC
CDR3 protein: CSASRPSGGETQYF

D gene: -
clone size: few
V gene: TRBV6-2/TRBV6-3
J gene: TRBJ2-5
CDR3 DNA: TGTGCCAGCAGTACCCCTCGGACGGGGGAGACCCAGTACTTC
CDR3 protein: CASSTPRTGETQYF

D gene: -
clone size: few
V gene: TRBV20-1
J gene: TRBJ1-1
CDR3 DNA: TGCAGTGCTAGAGTAGGAGGAACTGAAGCTTTCTTT
CDR3 protein: CSARVGGTEAFF

D gene: -
clone size: few
V gene: TRBV7-9
J gene: TRBJ2-7
CDR3 DNA: TGTGCCAGCAGCTTATATGGGTCCCCGAACGAGCAGTACTTC
CDR3 protein: CASSLYGSPNEQYF

D gene: TRBD2
clone size: -
V gene: TRBV7-9
J gene: TRBJ2-2
CDR3 DNA: TGTGCCAGCAGCCTACGGGAGCGGGGGGCCGTAAACACCGGGGAGCTGTTTTTT
CDR3 protein: CASSLRERGAVNTGELFF

D gene: -
clone size: few
V gene: TRBV4-3
J gene: TRBJ1-2
CDR3 DNA: TGCGCCAGCAGCCAAGGGACCGGGACGGTCTATGGCTACACCTTC
CDR3 protein: CASSQGTGTVYGYTF

D gene: -
clone size: -
V gene: TRBV6-2/TRBV6-3
J gene: TRBJ1-6
CDR3 DNA: TGTGCCAGCAGTTACCATCAAGGCAGTTCAACCAGGACCCTCCACTTT
CDR3 protein: CASSYHQGSSTRTLHF

D gene: -
clone size: -
V gene: TRBV7-2
J gene: TRBJ2-3
CDR3 DNA: TGTGCCAGCAAAAGGGACACTAGCACAGATACGCAGTATTTT
CDR3 protein: CASKRDTSTDTQYF

D gene: -
clone size: few
V gene: TRBV29-1
J gene: TRBJ2-5
CDR3 DNA: TGCAGCGTTGTTAGCGCCACCCAAGAGACCCAGTACTTC
CDR3 protein: CSVVSATQETQYF